This record concerns one T cell receptor beta chain sequence. This clonotype occurred a few times. What antigen it recognizes has not been identified. The record has no base qualities; no much larger clone is one base away. The sample is drawn from a study of T-cell reconstitution after alpha-beta-depleted transplantation in children (dated by TCRdb to the mid-2010s). Some background on the complete study: T-cell immune reconstitution after TCRalphabeta/CD19-depleted allogeneic hematopoietic cell transplantation in children was quantitatively tracked in the study by means of TCR repertoire profiling. Study-wide findings and limitations: The apparently early recovery of alphabetaT-cell counts about two months after transplant reportedly depended on only several hundred rapidly expanded clones that came from non-depleted graft cells. Over the following months the frequencies of hyperexpanded clones went down, and after one year T-cell counts and TCRbeta diversity were mostly credited to newly produced T cells. The high TCRbeta diversity at day 60 in some patients was ascribed to recipient T cells and intrathymic progenitors that had survived conditioning.

The treatment or condition label on this specimen signifies: allogeneic hematopoietic cell transplantation with graft depleted of TCRalphabeta T cells and CD19 B cells. The transplant recipients were children given TCRalphabeta/CD19-depleted allogeneic hematopoietic cell grafts. The library was generated by PCR. TCRdb names Illumina HiSeq 2500 as the instrument used. TCR libraries were prepared with molecular barcoding, using unique molecular identifiers to normalize TCRbeta repertoire quantification. TCRdb reanalyzed the raw reads on its own, using fastp at Q25 for trimming and MiXCR for clone calling, and kept in-frame beta chains. Each entry is one CDR3 protein sequence, shown with its most common DNA and genes. The sample yields about 400,000 distinct CDR3 sequences; under 20% were counted once. The biggest ten clones account for about 32% of the sample. CDR1 and CDR2, per the germline V gene (reference sequence), are SEHNR and FQNEAQ. The cysteine opens and the phenylalanine closes a CDR3 of 14 amino acids. Just CDR3 DNA is preserved here, 42 bases in frame from base 1. The germline V and J ends show losses of 3 bases and 2 bases respectively, and no gene match explains 3 bases of the junction.

Specimen: PBMCs, mostly from graft donor cells, collected 360 days after TCRalphabeta/CD19-depleted stem cell transplant. The sequence came from a boy under two years old who had a stem cell transplant for Wiskott-Aldrich syndrome, so the T cells may come from the graft donor. The chain uses TRBV7-9 and TRBJ1-1; TRBD1 fits 7 bases in the junction. The CDR3 here reads CASSFDRVNTEAFF. The DNA reads as follows: TGTGCCAGCAGCTTCGACAGGGTCAACACTGAAGCTTTCTTT.